This T cell receptor (beta chain) was found in a study of blood T cell repertoires in COVID-19. For the study at large: Acute and convalescent COVID-19 specimens originated in the United States, Italy and Spain.

The germline CDR1 and CDR2 sequences are MNHEY and SVGAGI. The germline V and J ends were trimmed by 2 bases and 6 bases, with 11 bases remaining between them. The CDR3 consists of 13 residues. Sequenced by immunoSEQ multiplex PCR; TCRdb stores in-frame clones only, minus some. Altogether 60,000 to 70,000 clones are present, less than 90% being singletons, with the ten largest covering 4.4%. This TCR derives from a man aged 50 to 60 with active COVID-19. The chain combines TRBV6-5 with TRBJ2-7; D call uncertain. Sample: peripheral blood. The CDR3 here is CASSYLGLGEQYF. Written as DNA, the CDR3 is TGTGCCAGCAGTTACCTCGGTCTTGGCGAGCAGTACTTC.